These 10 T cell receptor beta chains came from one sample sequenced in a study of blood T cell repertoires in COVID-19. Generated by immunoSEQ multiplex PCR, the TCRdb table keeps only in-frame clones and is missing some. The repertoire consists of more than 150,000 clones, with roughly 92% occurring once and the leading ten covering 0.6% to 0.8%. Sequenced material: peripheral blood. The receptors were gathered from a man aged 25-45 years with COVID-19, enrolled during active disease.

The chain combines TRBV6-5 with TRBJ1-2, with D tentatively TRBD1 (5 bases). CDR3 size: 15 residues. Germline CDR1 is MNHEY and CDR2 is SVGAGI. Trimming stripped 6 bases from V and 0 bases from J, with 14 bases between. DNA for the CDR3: TGTGCCAGCAGGGGTGGACATCGAGCTAACTATGGCTACACCTTC. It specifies CASRGGHRANYGYTF.

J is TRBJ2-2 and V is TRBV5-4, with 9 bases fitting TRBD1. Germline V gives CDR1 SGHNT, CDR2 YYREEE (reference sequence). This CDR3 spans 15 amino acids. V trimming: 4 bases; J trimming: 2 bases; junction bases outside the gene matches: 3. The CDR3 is CASSPDRGNTGELFF. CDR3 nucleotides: TGTGCCAGCAGCCCGGACAGGGGTAACACCGGGGAGCTGTTTTTT.

CDR3 DNA sequence: TGTGCCATCAGTGCTATTCCTACAGTGACCAATCAGCCCCAGCATTTT. Protein: CAISAIPTVTNQPQHF. The J gene is TRBJ1-5, the V gene TRBV10-3; D remains ambiguous. The V gene lost 4 bases and the J gene lost 3 bases, with 16 bases spanning the gap. This CDR3 spans 16 amino acids. The V gene's germline CDR1 is ENHRY and CDR2 SYGVKD.

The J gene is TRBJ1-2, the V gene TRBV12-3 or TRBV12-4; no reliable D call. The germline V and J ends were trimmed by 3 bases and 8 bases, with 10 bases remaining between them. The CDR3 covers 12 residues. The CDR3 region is CASSFEDVGYTF. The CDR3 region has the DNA TGTGCCAGCAGTTTTGAGGATGTGGGCTACACCTTC.

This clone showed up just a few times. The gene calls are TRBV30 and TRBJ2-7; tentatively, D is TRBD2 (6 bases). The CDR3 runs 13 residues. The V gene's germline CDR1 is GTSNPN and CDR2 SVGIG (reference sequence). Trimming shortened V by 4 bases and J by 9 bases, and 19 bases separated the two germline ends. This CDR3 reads CAWNAGGTWGQYF. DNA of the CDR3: TGTGCCTGGAATGCCGGCGGGACTTGGGGGCAGTACTTC.

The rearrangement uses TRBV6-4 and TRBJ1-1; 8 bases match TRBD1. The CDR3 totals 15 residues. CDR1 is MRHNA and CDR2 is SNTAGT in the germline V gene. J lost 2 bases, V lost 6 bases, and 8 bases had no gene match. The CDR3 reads CASRRGTGDNTEAFF. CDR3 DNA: TGTGCCAGCAGGAGAGGGACAGGAGATAACACTGAAGCTTTCTTT.

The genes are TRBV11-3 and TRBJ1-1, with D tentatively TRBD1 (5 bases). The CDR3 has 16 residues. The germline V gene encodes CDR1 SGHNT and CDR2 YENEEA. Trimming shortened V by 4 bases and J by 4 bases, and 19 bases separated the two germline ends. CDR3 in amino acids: CASSSSTPRRGTEAFF. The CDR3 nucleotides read TGTGCCAGCAGCTCCTCGACCCCCCGAAGGGGCACTGAAGCTTTCTTT. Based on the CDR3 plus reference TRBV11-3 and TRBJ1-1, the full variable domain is EAGVVQSPRYKIIEKKQPVAFWCNPISGHNTLYWYLQNLGQGPELLIRYENEEAVDDSQLPKDRFSAERLKGVDSTLKIQPAELGDSAVYLCASSSSTPRRGTEAFFGQGTRLTVV.

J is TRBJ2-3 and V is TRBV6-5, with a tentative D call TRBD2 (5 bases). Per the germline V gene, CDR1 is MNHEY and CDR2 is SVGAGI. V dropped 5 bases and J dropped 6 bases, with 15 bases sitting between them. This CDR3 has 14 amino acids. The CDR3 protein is CASSPGVSSDTQYF. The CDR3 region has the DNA TGTGCCAGCAGTCCCGGGGTCTCCTCGGATACGCAGTATTTT.

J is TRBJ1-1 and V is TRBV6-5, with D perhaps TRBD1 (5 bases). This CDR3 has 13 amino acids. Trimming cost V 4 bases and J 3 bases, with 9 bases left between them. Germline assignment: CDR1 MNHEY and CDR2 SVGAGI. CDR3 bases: TGTGCCAGCAGTTTGGACATATACACTGAAGCTTTCTTT. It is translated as CASSLDIYTEAFF.

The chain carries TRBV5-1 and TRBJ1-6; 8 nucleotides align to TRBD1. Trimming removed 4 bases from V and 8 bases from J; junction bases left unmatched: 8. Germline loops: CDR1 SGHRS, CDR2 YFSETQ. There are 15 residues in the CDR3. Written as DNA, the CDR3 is TGCGCCAGCAGCCCGGAGACAGGGGCCCATTCACCCCTCCACTTT. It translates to CASSPETGAHSPLHF. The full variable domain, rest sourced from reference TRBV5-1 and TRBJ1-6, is KAGVTQTPRYLIKTRGQQVTLSCSPISGHRSVSWYQQTPGQGLQFLFEYFSETQRNKGNFPGRFSGRQFSNSRSEMNVSTLELGDSALYLCASSPETGAHSPLHFGNGTRLTVT.